The T cell receptor beta chain under discussion was sequenced for a study of blood T cell repertoires in COVID-19 (dated by TCRdb to the early 2020s). Background for the entire study: Samples from collaborators originated in the United States, Italy and Spain and spanned both the acute and convalescent phases of COVID-19. The repertoires were released in a freely available public database intended as a resource for research on the immune response to SARS-CoV-2. The prospective study material was composed of cDNA or gDNA derived from T cells, B-cell-depleted T cells, or PBMCs. Samples were obtained from the ongoing ImmuneRACE study (first 160 participants) and from 950 to 1,500 subjects provided by 6 global collaborators. The dataset comprised deeply sampled blood TCRbeta repertoires from subjects exposed to, actively infected with, or recovered from COVID-19. HLA class I and class II types, where available, came from metadata supplied by the sample provider rather than from assay-based typing. A de-identified subject ID, COVID-19 status, age in years and sex were almost always included in the sample metadata.

Collaborating institutions collected whole blood in K2EDTA tubes following their own protocols. Collaborator samples were shipped for TCRbeta analysis as frozen whole blood, isolated PBMCs, or DNA extracted from either sample type. On the study overall, not on this receptor specifically: The quantity of clinical and demographic metadata differed by source and by participant and was supplied without curation.

Its CDR3 holds 14 amino acids, cysteine through phenylalanine. Only the CDR3 DNA is retained, 42 bases long and in frame from the first base. The germline V gene sets CDR1 to MNHEY and CDR2 to SVGAGI. V trim: 6 bases; J trim: 3 bases; unmatched bases: 3. About this clone itself: Its antigen has not been determined. Per-base qualities were not stored, and no clone one base away is much larger.

TCRbeta CDR3 regions were amplified from genomic DNA by means of the immunoSEQ Assay, a bias-controlled multiplex PCR. In the paper's pipeline: The number of nucleated cells in each sample was estimated by amplification of reference gene primers within the assay. Sequence reads were collapsed and filtered to measure the absolute abundance of every unique TCRbeta CDR3 rearrangement. For each sample, productive Simpson clonality was calculated by taking the square root of Simpson's diversity index across productive rearrangements. As stored in TCRdb, this immuneACCESS dataset retains in-frame rearrangements with V and J assigned. A fraction of the clones does not appear; measured against another copy, unresolved V genes explain less than half of the discrepancy, and the remainder lacks a known reason. V, J and clone size were drawn from that table, and D and trimming were deduced from the DNA. The sample has a few hundred thousand clones on record, 85% to 90% of them singletons. The ten biggest clones cover around 4.5% of the sample.

Sequenced: peripheral blood. The source is a man in his fifties or sixties with acute or convalescent COVID-19. The sequence joins TRBV6-5 to TRBJ2-3, with 10 bases in between that match TRBD1. The CDR3 in this case is CASSRDRGTDTQYF. The nucleotide sequence reads as follows: TGTGCCAGCAGCCGGGACAGGGGAACAGATACGCAGTATTTT.